The clone carrying this T cell receptor beta chain has only a few counts. Its target is not known. This CDR3 is 15 amino acids long. Deletions cut 6 bases from V and 2 bases from J, with 17 bases between. CDR1 is DFQATT, CDR2 SNEGSKA, per germline (reference sequence). The source of the sample is a study of blood T cells in healthy people across ages. Findings of the study overall: Naive and antigen-experienced cells could not be conclusively compared, given unsorted PBMCs.

Per sample, a minimum of 6.5 million PBMCs were isolated. The authors ran a second PCR of roughly 6 to 12 cycles using a sample-barcoded 5' primer and a J-beta primer mix. TCRdb processed the 5' RACE reads anew with MiXCR; each CDR3 protein has one entry. The table lists about a million distinct CDR3 sequences, around two fifths of them singletons. The sequencing sample was made of blood. The TCR was taken from a young man in good health. This chain uses TRBV20-1 with TRBJ2-1, with D possibly matching TRBD1 (6 bases). This chain's CDR3 is CSAEKGDRAYNEQFF. CDR3 coding DNA: TGCAGTGCAGAGAAGGGGGACCGCGCCTACAATGAGCAGTTCTTC.